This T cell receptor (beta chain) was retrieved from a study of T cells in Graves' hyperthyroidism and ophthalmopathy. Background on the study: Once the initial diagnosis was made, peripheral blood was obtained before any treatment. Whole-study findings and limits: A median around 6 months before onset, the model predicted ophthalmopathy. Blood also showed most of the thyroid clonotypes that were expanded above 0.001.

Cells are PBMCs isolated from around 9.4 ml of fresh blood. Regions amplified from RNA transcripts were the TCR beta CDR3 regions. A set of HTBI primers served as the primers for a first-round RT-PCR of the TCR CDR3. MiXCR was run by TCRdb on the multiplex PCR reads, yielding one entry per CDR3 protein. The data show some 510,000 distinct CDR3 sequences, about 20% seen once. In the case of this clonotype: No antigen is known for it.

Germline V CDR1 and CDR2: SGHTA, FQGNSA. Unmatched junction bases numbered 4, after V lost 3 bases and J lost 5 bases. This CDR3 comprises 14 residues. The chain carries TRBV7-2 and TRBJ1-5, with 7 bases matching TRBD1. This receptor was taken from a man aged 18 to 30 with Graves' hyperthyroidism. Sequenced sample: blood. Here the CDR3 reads CASSLTGKDQPQHF. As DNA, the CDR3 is TGTGCCAGCAGCTTGACAGGGAAGGATCAGCCCCAGCATTTT. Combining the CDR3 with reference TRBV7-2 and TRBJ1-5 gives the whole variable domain GAGVSQSPSNKVTEKGKDVELRCDPISGHTALYWYRQSLGQGLEFLIYFQGNSAPDKSGLPSDRFSAERTGGSVSTLTIQRTQQEDSAVYLCASSLTGKDQPQHFGDGTRLSIL.